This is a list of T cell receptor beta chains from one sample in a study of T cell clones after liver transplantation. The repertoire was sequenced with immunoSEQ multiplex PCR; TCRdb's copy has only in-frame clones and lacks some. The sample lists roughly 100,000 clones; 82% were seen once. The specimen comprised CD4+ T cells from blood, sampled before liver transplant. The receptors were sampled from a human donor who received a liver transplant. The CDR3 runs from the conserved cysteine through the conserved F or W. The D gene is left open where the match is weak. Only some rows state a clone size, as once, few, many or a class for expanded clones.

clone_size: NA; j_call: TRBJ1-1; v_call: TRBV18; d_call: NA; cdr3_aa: CASSEVQNTEAFF; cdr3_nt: TGTGCCAGCTCAGAGGTTCAGAACACTGAAGCTTTCTTT
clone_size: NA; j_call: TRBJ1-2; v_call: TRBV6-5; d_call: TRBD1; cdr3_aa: CASRPMTGGGSGYTF; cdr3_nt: TGTGCCAGCAGGCCCATGACAGGGGGCGGGTCGGGCTACACCTTC
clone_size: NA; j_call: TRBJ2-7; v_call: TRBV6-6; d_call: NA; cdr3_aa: CASSRDLLGEQYF; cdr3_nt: TGTGCCAGCAGCCGGGACCTTTTGGGCGAGCAGTACTTC
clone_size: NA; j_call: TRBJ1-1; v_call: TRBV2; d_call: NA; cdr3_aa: CASTRTLNTEAFF; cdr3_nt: TGTGCCAGCACCCGCACTTTGAACACTGAAGCTTTCTTT
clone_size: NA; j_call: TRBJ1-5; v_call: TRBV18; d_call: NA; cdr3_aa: CASSPQTGQSNQPQHF; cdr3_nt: TGTGCCAGCTCACCACAGACAGGCCAGAGCAATCAGCCCCAGCATTTT
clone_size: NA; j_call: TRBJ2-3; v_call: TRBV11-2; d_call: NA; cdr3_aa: CASSLLARQDTQYF; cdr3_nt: TGTGCCAGCAGCTTATTGGCCAGGCAAGATACGCAGTATTTT
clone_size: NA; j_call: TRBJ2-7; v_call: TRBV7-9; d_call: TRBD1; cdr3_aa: CASSLDRGWEQYF; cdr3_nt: TGTGCCAGCAGCCTCGACAGGGGATGGGAGCAGTACTTC
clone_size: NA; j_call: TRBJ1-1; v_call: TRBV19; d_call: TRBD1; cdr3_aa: CASVSPLRGRGAEAFF; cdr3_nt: TGTGCCAGTGTTTCTCCGTTGAGGGGGCGTGGAGCTGAAGCTTTCTTT
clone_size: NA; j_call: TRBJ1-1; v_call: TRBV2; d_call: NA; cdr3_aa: CASSPGTSLEAFF; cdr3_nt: TGTGCCAGCTCGCCTGGGACCTCGCTCGAAGCTTTCTTT
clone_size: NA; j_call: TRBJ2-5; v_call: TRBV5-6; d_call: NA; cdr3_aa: CASSLTRQETQYF; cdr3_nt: TGTGCCAGCAGCTTGACTAGGCAAGAGACCCAGTACTTC
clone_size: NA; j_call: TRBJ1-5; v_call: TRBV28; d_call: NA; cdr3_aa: CASTQGRQPQHF; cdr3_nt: TGTGCCAGTACACAGGGCCGTCAGCCCCAGCATTTT
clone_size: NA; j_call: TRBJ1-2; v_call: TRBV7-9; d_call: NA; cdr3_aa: CASSLEGGYGYTF; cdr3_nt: TGTGCCAGCAGCTTAGAAGGGGGCTATGGCTACACCTTC
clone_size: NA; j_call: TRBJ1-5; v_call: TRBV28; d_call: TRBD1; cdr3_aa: CASRVQGAGQPQHF; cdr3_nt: TGTGCCAGCAGGGTACAGGGGGCCGGCCAGCCCCAGCATTTT
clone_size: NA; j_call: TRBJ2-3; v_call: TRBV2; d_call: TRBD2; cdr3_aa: CASRAQSSGGTDTQYF; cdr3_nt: TGTGCCAGCAGGGCCCAGTCTAGCGGGGGGACAGATACGCAGTATTTT
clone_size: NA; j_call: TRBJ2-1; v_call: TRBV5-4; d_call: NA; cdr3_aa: CASSLGAGQFAEQFF; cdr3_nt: TGTGCCAGCAGCTTGGGGGCGGGGCAATTTGCTGAGCAGTTCTTC
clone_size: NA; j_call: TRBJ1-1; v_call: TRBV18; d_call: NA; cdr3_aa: CASSPKGLGGNTEAFF; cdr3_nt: TGTGCCAGCTCACCAAAAGGGTTAGGGGGGAACACTGAAGCTTTCTTT
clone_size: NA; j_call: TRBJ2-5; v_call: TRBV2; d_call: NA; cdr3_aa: CASSEVRGLETQYF; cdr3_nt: TGTGCCAGCAGTGAAGTTAGGGGGTTGGAGACCCAGTACTTC
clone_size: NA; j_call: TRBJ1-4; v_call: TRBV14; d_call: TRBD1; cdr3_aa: CASSSRDRAFFGEKLFF; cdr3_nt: TGTGCCAGCAGCTCGCGGGACAGGGCTTTCTTTGGGGAAAAACTGTTTTTT
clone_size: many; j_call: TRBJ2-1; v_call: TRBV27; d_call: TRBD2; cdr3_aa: CASSFRAGNYNEQFF; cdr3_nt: TGTGCCAGCAGTTTCCGAGCGGGAAACTACAATGAGCAGTTCTTC
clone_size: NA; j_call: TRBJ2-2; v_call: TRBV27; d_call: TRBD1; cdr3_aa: CATRQGAANTGELFF; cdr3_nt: TGTGCCACCAGACAGGGGGCGGCGAACACCGGGGAGCTGTTTTTT
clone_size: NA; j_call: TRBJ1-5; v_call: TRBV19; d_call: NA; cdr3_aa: CASSTGREGNQPQHF; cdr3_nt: TGTGCCAGTAGTACGGGCAGGGAAGGAAATCAGCCCCAGCATTTT
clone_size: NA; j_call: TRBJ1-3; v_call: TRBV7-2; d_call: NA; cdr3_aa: CASSFNTLSGNTIYF; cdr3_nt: TGTGCCAGCAGCTTTAACACACTCTCTGGAAACACCATATATTTT
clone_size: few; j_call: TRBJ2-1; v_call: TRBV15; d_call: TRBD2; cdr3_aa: CATSRAGGRFNEQFF; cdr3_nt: TGTGCCACCAGCAGAGCGGGGGGGCGTTTCAATGAGCAGTTCTTC
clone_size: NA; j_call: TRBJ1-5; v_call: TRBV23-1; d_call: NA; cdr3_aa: CASNIVGEYNQPQHF; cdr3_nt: TGCGCCAGCAACATAGTCGGGGAGTACAATCAGCCCCAGCATTTT
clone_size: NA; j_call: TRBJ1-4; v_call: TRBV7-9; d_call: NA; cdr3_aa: CASSLGVIDEKLFF; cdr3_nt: TGTGCCAGCAGCTTAGGGGTGATCGATGAAAAACTGTTTTTT
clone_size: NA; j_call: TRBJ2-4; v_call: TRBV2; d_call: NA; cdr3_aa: CASTDRDKNIQYF; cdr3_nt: TGTGCCAGCACAGACAGAGACAAAAACATTCAGTACTTC
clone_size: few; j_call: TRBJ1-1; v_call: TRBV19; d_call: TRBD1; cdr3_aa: CASRDRGLLAFF; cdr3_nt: TGTGCCAGCAGGGACAGGGGTCTGTTGGCTTTCTTT
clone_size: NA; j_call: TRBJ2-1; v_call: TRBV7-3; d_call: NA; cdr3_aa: CASSLTSMDNEQFF; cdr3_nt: TGTGCCAGCAGCTTAACCTCTATGGACAATGAGCAGTTCTTC
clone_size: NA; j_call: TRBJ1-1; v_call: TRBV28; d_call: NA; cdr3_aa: CASSSDGRVTEAFF; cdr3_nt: TGTGCCAGCAGTTCGGACGGCCGCGTCACTGAAGCTTTCTTT
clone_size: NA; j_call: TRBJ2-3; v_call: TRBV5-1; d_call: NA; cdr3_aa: CASSLASTEGTQYF; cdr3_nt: TGCGCCAGCAGCTTGGCCAGTACTGAGGGTACGCAGTATTTT
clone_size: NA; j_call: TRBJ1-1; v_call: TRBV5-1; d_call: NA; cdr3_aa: CASSLDVMNTEAFF; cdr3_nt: TGCGCCAGCAGCTTGGACGTGATGAACACTGAAGCTTTCTTT
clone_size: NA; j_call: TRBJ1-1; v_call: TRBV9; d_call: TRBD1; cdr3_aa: CASSTRPGTGGRESEAFF; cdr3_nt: TGTGCCAGCAGCACTCGGCCCGGGACAGGGGGGCGAGAGTCTGAAGCTTTCTTT
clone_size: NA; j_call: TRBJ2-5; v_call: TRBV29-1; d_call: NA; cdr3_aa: CSVGGSGLQETQYF; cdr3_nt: TGCAGCGTTGGGGGCTCTGGACTGCAAGAGACCCAGTACTTC
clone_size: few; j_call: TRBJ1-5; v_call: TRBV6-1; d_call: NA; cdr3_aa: CASSETGGQRPQHF; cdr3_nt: TGTGCCAGCAGTGAGACCGGGGGCCAAAGGCCCCAGCATTTT
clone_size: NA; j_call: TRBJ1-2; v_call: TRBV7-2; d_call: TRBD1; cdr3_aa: CASSFKSRGQWTNYGYTF; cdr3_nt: TGTGCCAGCAGCTTCAAATCGAGGGGGCAGTGGACTAACTATGGCTACACCTTC
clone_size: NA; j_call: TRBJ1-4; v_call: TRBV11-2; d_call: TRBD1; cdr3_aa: CASSIRQGVREKLFF; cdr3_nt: TGTGCCAGCAGCATCCGACAGGGGGTGAGGGAAAAACTGTTTTTT
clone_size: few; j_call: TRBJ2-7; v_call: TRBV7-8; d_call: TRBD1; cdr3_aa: CASSLRGQGSYEQYF; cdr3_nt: TGTGCCAGCAGCCTACGGGGACAGGGATCCTACGAGCAGTACTTC
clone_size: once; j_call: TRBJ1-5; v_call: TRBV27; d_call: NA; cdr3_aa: CASALGNSNQPQHF; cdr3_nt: TGTGCCAGCGCGTTGGGGAATAGCAATCAGCCCCAGCATTTT
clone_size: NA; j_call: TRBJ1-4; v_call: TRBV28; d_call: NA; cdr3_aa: CASEAERTGKEKLFF; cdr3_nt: TGTGCCAGTGAAGCAGAGAGAACAGGAAAAGAAAAACTGTTTTTT
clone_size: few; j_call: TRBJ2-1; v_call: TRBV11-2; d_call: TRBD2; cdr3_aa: CASSSNSGRGWNEQFF; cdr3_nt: TGTGCCAGCAGCTCCAATAGCGGGAGAGGGTGGAATGAGCAGTTCTTC
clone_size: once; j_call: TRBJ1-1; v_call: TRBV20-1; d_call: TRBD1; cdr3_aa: CSAYRGEPFF; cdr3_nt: TGCAGTGCTTACAGGGGGGAGCCTTTCTTT
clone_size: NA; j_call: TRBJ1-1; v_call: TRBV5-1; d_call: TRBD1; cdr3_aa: CASSPQGEGEAFF; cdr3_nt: TGCGCCAGCAGCCCTCAGGGGGAAGGTGAAGCTTTCTTT
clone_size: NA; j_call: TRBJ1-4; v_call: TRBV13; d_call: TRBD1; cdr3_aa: CASSAGTGGEKLFF; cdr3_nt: TGTGCCAGCAGCGCCGGGACAGGGGGGGAAAAACTGTTTTTT
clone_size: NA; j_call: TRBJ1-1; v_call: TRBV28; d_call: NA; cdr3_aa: CASYRAVDTEAFF; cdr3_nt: TGTGCCTCCTACAGGGCGGTGGACACTGAAGCTTTCTTT
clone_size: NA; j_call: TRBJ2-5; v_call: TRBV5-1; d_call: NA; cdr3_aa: CASSLVGGVETQYF; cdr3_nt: TGCGCCAGCAGCTTGGTCGGGGGAGTCGAGACCCAGTACTTC
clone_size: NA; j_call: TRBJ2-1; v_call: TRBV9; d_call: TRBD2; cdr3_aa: CASSVSGSSYNEQFF; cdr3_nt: TGTGCCAGCAGCGTTAGCGGGAGCTCCTACAATGAGCAGTTCTTC
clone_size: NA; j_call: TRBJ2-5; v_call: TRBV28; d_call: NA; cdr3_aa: CASSTPSSLAFQETQYF; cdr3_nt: TGTGCCAGCAGCACCCCCTCGTCTCTAGCGTTCCAAGAGACCCAGTACTTC
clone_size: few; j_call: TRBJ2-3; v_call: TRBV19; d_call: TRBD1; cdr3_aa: CASSRDRATDTQYF; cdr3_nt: TGTGCCAGTAGCCGGGACAGGGCTACAGATACGCAGTATTTT
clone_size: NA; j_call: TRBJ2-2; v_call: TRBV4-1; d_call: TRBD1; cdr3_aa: CASSLQGGNTGELFF; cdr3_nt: TGCGCCAGCAGCCTACAGGGGGGTAACACCGGGGAGCTGTTTTTT
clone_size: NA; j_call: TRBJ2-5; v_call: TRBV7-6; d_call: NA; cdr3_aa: CASSLNPGVAETQYF; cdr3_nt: TGTGCCAGCAGCTTAAACCCCGGAGTGGCAGAGACCCAGTACTTC
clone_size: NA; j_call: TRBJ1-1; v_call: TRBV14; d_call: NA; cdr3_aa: CASSRVGGTEAFF; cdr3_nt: TGTGCCAGCAGCCGGGTCGGAGGGACTGAAGCTTTCTTT
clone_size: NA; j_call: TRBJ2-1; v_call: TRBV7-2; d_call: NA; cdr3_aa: CASSLGANEQFF; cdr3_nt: TGTGCCAGCAGCTTGGGCGCCAATGAGCAGTTCTTC
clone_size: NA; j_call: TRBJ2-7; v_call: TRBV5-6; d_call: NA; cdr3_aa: CASSFPDSHEQYF; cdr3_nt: TGTGCCAGCAGCTTTCCGGACAGTCACGAGCAGTACTTC
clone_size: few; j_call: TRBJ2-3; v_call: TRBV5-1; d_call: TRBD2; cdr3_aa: CASRLAGVGTDTQYF; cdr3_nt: TGCGCCAGCAGGCTAGCGGGGGTTGGCACAGATACGCAGTATTTT